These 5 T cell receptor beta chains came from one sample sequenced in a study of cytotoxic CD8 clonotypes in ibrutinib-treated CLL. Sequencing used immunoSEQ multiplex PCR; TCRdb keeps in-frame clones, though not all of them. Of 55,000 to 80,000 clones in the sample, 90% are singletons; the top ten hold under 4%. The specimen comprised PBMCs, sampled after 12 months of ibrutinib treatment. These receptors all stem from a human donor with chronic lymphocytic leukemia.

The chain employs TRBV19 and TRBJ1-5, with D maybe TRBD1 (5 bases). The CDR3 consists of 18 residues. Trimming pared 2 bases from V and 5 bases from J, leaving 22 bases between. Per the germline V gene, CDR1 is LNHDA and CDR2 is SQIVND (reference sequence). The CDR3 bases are TGTGCCAGTAGTATATTCTCGGGGTGGGGGAAGTCCGATCAGCCCCAGCATTTT. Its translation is CASSIFSGWGKSDQPQHF. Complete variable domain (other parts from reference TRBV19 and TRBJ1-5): DGGITQSPKYLFRKEGQNVTLSCEQNLNHDAMYWYRQDPGQGLRLIYYSQIVNDFQKGDIAEGYSVSREKKESFPLTVTSAQKNPTAFYLCASSIFSGWGKSDQPQHFGDGTRLSIL.

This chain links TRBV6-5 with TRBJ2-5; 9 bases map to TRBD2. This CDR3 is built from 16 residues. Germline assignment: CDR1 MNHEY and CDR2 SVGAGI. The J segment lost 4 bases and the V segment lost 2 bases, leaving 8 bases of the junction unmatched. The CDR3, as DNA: TGTGCCAGCAGTTACCCGACGGCGGGGGGGCCAGAGACCCAGTACTTC. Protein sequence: CASSYPTAGGPETQYF.

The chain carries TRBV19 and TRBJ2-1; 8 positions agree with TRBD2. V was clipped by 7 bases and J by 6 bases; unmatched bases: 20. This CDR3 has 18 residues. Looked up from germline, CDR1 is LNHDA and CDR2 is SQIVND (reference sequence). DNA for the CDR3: TGTGCCAGTACTACTGCCCTCGGGGTGAGCGGGAGAGCCAATGAGCAGTTCTTC. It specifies CASTTALGVSGRANEQFF.

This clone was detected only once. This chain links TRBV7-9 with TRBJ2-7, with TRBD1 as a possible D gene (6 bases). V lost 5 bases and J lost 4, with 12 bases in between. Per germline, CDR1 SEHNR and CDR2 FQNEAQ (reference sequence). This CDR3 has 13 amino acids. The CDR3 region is CASSPPQGYEQYF. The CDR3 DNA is TGTGCCAGCAGCCCCCCCCAGGGGTACGAGCAGTACTTC.

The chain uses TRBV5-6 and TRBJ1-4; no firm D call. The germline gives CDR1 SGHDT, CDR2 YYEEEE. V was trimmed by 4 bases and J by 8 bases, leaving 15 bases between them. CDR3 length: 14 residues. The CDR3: CASSVPSGAEKLFF. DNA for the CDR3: TGTGCCAGCAGCGTGCCGTCGGGAGCGGAAAAACTGTTTTTT.